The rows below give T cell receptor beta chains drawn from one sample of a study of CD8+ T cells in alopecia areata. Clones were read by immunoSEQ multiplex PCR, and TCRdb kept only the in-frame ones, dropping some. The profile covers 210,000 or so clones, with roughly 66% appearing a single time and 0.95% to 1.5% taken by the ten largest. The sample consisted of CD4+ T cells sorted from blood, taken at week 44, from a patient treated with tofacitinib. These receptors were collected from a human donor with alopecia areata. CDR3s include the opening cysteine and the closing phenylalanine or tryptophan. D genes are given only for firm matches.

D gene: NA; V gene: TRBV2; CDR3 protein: CASNGGNQPQHF
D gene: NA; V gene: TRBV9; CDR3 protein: CASSVEGRSPLHF
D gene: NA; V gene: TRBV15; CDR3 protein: CATSRDHLYEQYF
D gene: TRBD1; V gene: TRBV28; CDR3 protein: CASSSRDRAYQPQHF
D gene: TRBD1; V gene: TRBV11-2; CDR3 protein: CASSARDRYPVGQETQYF
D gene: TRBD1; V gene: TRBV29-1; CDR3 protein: CSGGTGIQETQYF
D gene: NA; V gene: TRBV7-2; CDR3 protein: CASSLGTLGDYGYTF
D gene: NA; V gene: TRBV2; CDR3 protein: CASGVGLIDTQYF
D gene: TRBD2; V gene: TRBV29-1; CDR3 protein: CSVDGLAGQGTDTQYF
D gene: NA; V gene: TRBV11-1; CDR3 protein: CASSSGGMMDTEAFF
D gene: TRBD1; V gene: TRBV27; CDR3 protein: CASSRRQGASGYTF
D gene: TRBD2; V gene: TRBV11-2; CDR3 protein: CASSPMGGLAGPETKEQFF
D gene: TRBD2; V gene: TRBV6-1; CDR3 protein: CASSGTSGVTQETQYF
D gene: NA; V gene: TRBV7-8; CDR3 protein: CASSRKHGDTQYF
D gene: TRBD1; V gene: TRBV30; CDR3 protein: CAWRGQGGSQPQHF
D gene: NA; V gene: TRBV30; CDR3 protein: CAWSVQGGGTEAFF